Listed here are 10 T cell receptor beta chains from one sample, sequenced in a study of CD4 T cells in relation to SARS-CoV-2 and coronaviruses. The data were produced by immunoSEQ multiplex PCR, yet TCRdb's version contains in-frame clones alone and is incomplete. The sample comprises over 40,000 clones, over 75% of which are singletons, and 1% to 1.5% rests with the top ten. Their antigens remain unidentified. Sequenced sample: naive CD4+ T cells from PBMCs, cultured in vitro. Indicated subset: naive CD4+ T cells isolated by negative enrichment. The receptors were sampled from an adult with COVID-19.

DNA of the CDR3: TGTGCCAGCAGTGGGACTAGCGGAGACCAAGAGACCCAGTACTTC. This sequence encodes CASSGTSGDQETQYF. The J gene is TRBJ2-5, the V gene TRBV2; 10 nucleotides match TRBD2. V dropped 4 bases and J dropped 0; count of bases not matched to a gene: 2. The CDR3 consists of 15 residues. Germline CDR1 reads SNHLY; CDR2 reads FYNNEI.

The CDR3 nucleotides are TGTGCCTGGAGTGAGGGTGACAGGGGGCCTTCCGGGGAGCTGTTTTTT. Protein: CAWSEGDRGPSGELFF. V usage is TRBV30 and J usage is TRBJ2-2, with TRBD1 matching 10 bases. CDR1 is GTSNPN and CDR2 is SVGIG in the germline V gene (reference sequence). The CDR3 covers 16 residues. The trim removed 1 base at V and 6 bases at J, leaving 8 bases unmatched.

This chain uses TRBV30 with TRBJ2-1, with 9 positions matching TRBD2. Unmatched junction bases numbered 14, after V lost 3 bases and J lost 8 bases. CDR1 GTSNPN and CDR2 SVGIG come from the germline V gene (reference sequence). CDR3 length: 16 amino acids. The CDR3: CAWSQFVGGRADEQFF. The CDR3 coding sequence is TGTGCCTGGAGCCAGTTTGTTGGCGGGAGGGCAGATGAGCAGTTCTTC.

The chain is built from TRBV25-1 and TRBJ2-3; D may be TRBD1 or TRBD2 (5 bases each). The germline CDR1 and CDR2 sequences are MGHDK and SYGVNS. The V and J ends lost 5 bases and 3 bases respectively, with 15 bases between them. CDR3 length: 15 residues. Written as DNA, the CDR3 is TGTGCCAGCAGTAGAGCCCCGGGGCTGACAGATACGCAGTATTTT. Its translation is CASSRAPGLTDTQYF. Looking up the rest from reference TRBV25-1 and TRBJ2-3 gives the full variable domain: EADIYQTPRYLVIGTGKKITLECSQTMGHDKMYWYQQDPGMELHLIHYSYGVNSTEKGDLSSESTVSRIRTEHFPLTLESARPSHTSQYLCASSRAPGLTDTQYFGPGTRLTVL.

The gene calls are TRBV6-1 and TRBJ2-3; D is undetermined. The CDR3 is made up of 15 amino acids. With 1 base removed from V and 3 bases from J, the gap between germline ends came to 11 bases. CDR1 and CDR2 from the germline V gene are MNHNS and SASEGT. CDR3 in amino acids: CASSEEGHATDTQYF. The CDR3, as DNA: TGTGCCAGCAGTGAAGAGGGCCATGCAACAGATACGCAGTATTTT.

This rearrangement joins TRBV28 to TRBJ2-7; TRBD1 matches 7 bases. The germline CDR1 and CDR2 sequences are MDHEN and SYDVKM. The junction had 12 bases not matched to a gene; V was cut back by 8 bases and J by 5 bases. The CDR3 loop spans 14 amino acids. The CDR3 spells CASLEGGRVDEQYF. As DNA, the CDR3 is TGTGCCAGCCTCGAAGGGGGCCGAGTGGACGAGCAGTACTTC.

V and J are TRBV6-5 and TRBJ2-1; unclear D gene. Trimming pared 6 bases from V and 15 bases from J, leaving 21 bases between. The germline V gene has CDR1 MNHEY and CDR2 SVGAGI. This CDR3 is built from 13 residues. In DNA, the CDR3 is TGTGCCAGCAGAGAGCTAGGCGGCTTGCGTGCGTTCTTC. It is translated as CASRELGGLRAFF.

The chain recombines TRBV18 with TRBJ2-1, with D perhaps given as TRBD1 or TRBD2 (5 bases each). The CDR3 is 15 residues long. The V end lost 5 bases, the J end lost 7 bases, and 18 bases lay between the germline ends. The germline CDR1 and CDR2 sequences are KGHSH and LQKENI. CDR3 nucleotide sequence: TGTGCCAGCTCATCATCTTGGGGACGAGGGAATGAGCAGTTCTTC. Amino acids: CASSSSWGRGNEQFF.

This sequence joins TRBV11-1 and TRBJ1-2, with TRBD1 matching 8 bases. J gave up 6 bases and V 5 bases, and 5 bases lay outside the gene matches. CDR3 length: 13 amino acids. Per germline, CDR1 SGHAT and CDR2 FQDESV (reference sequence). The CDR3 nucleotides are TGTGCCAGCAGCCCCGACAGGGGTGATGGCTACACCTTC. Translation gives CASSPDRGDGYTF. Filled out from reference TRBV11-1 and TRBJ1-2, the complete variable domain reads EAEVAQSPRYKITEKSQAVAFWCDPISGHATLYWYRQILGQGPELLVQFQDESVVDDSQLPKDRFSAERLKGVDSTLKIQPAELGDSAMYLCASSPDRGDGYTFGSGTRLTVV.

The chain recombines TRBV6-5 with TRBJ2-1; 11 bases map to TRBD2. CDR1 MNHEY and CDR2 SVGAGI come from the germline V gene. With 8 bases clipped from V and 3 bases from J, the junction kept 3 bases outside the gene matches. This CDR3 region has 14 residues. CDR3: CASGTSGGYNEQFF. The DNA for the CDR3 is TGTGCCAGCGGAACTAGCGGGGGCTACAATGAGCAGTTCTTC.